This TCR beta chain was sequenced during a study of T cell repertoires in cytomegalovirus infection. With respect to this clonotype: Its matching antigen is unknown.

Using its own MiXCR run on the reads, TCRdb lists one record per CDR3 protein. Of about 920,000 distinct CDR3 sequences detected, around 30% appear once; the ten largest clones hold over 11%. The germline V and J ends were trimmed by 4 bases and 7 bases, with 13 bases remaining between them. This CDR3 region has 13 residues. Germline-derived CDR1 and CDR2 are ENHRY and SYGVKD. The genes are TRBV10-3 and TRBJ1-1; D is unresolved. The sample was cultured CD8+ T cells from PBMCs, taken from culture after CMV antigen stimulation. This TCR derives from a human donor in good health (CMV status not recorded). Some clones in this sample may be carry-over from other donors' samples. The CDR3 loop is CAISGTPTGEAFF. In DNA, the CDR3 is TGTGCCATCAGTGGCACTCCTACGGGTGAAGCTTTCTTT.